This T cell receptor (beta chain) emerged from a study of response to subunit inactivated influenza vaccine (dated by TCRdb to the late 2010s). Study-level background: The study used deep quantitative T cell receptor repertoire profiling to track responses to a trivalent subunit inactivated influenza vaccine. Points the paper makes about the study in general: The authors proposed that each seasonal influenza vaccination may bring in only a limited number of new T cells.

The library was prepared using RT-PCR. The sequencer listed for this sample is Illumina HiSeq 2500. The raw public reads went through TCRdb reprocessing: fastp at Q25, MiXCR clone calling, in-frame beta chains kept. Each CDR3 protein gets just one entry, which takes the most common genes and DNA from the rows behind it. Across this sample there are 400,000 to 650,000 distinct CDR3 sequences, with less than 7.5% seen only once. About an eighth of the sample belongs to the ten largest clones. V is shortened by 3 bases, J by 0 bases, and the region joining them spans 0 bases. The CDR3 runs 11 amino acids, cysteine and phenylalanine included. This entry keeps only the CDR3 DNA: 33 bases, framed from base 1. This clonotype was seen repeatedly, ten times or more. Its antigen remains unidentified. Within one base of it there is no much larger clone, and no base qualities were kept.

The sample in question was PBMCs from blood, obtained about 23 months after vaccination. This clonotype was sampled from a man between 50 and 69 years old who received an inactivated influenza vaccine. Donor details come from another sample of the same person, matched by shared clones. This chain is built from TRBV12-3 or TRBV12-4 and TRBJ2-7; the D gene remains uncertain. The bases read TGTGCCAGCAGTTTCTCCTACGAGCAGTACTTC. Translated, this gives CASSFSYEQYF.